This T cell receptor beta chain came from a study of T cell responses to AZD1222 COVID-19 vaccine. Study outcomes and limitations: Donors skewed white British and female; clonal diversity was possibly underestimated.

This clone was detected a few times. Its cognate antigen is unknown. Libraries were prepared by immunoSEQ multiplex PCR; TCRdb keeps only in-frame clonotypes and omits some of them. The sample has over 100,000 clones; about 87% are singletons. This CDR3 is built from 18 residues. CDR1 GTSNPN and CDR2 SVGIG come from the germline V gene (reference sequence). J gave up 6 bases and V 0 bases, and 13 bases lay outside the gene matches. Specimen: peripheral blood, collected 28 days after the second AZD1222 dose. This chain connects TRBV30 to TRBJ1-5; TRBD1 matches at 11 bases. The clonotype originates from an adult who received the AZD1222 COVID-19 vaccine. Here the CDR3 reads CAWSVAGTGGNLRQPQHF. The CDR3 nucleotides are TGTGCCTGGAGTGTAGCTGGGACAGGGGGAAATCTTCGTCAGCCCCAGCATTTT. The variable domain in full, with the rest retrieved from reference TRBV30 and TRBJ1-5, is SQTIHQWPATLVQPVGSPLSLECTVEGTSNPNLYWYRQAAGRGLQLLFYSVGIGQISSEVPQNLSASRPQDRQFILSSKKLLLSDSGFYLCAWSVAGTGGNLRQPQHFGDGTRLSIL.